The clone carrying this T cell receptor (beta chain) has a count of ten or more. The target antigen is unknown. Across 18 months, stable Graves' hyperthyroidism was marked by no progression to ophthalmopathy. On the basis of clinical symptoms, serum thyroxine and TRAb, thyroid ultrasound and orbital computed tomography, diagnoses were made. Out of more than 8 ml of fresh peripheral blood came the PBMCs. These data come from a study of T cells in Graves' hyperthyroidism and ophthalmopathy. Study findings and constraints: From stable hyperthyroidism, ophthalmopathy was separated by a 13 V-J model.

Trimming shortened V by 3 bases and J by 3 bases, and 11 bases separated the two germline ends. This CDR3 has 15 residues. The CDR3 regions of TCR beta were amplified from RNA transcripts. Carried out on the TCR CDR3, a first-round RT-PCR used the HTBI primer set. TCRdb redid the calling of the multiplex PCR reads with MiXCR, one entry per CDR3 protein. The sample shows around 350,000 distinct CDR3 sequences, about 20% of them seen only once. The sequenced sample consisted of blood. The V and J genes are TRBV12-3 or TRBV12-4 and TRBJ2-2; tentative D call: TRBD2 (6 bases). The TCR comes from a woman under 30 with Graves' hyperthyroidism. CDR3 protein: CASSFVGGDTGELFF. Here the CDR3 DNA reads TGTGCCAGCAGTTTCGTGGGGGGAGACACCGGGGAGCTGTTTTTT.